These 19 T cell receptor beta chains were sequenced from one sample in a study of cytomegalovirus exposure and HLA in healthy donors. PCR used 60 Vbeta primers and 13 Jbeta primers. The method was immunoSEQ multiplex PCR; TCRdb's version includes in-frame clones alone and lacks a portion of them. The sample yields about 180,000 clones, around three quarters seen once. The sample taken for sequencing was PBMCs. These receptors were collected from a woman aged 30 to 39 in good health and CMV-seropositive.

This clone was counted a single time. The chain employs TRBV13 and TRBJ2-1; no clear D. V was shortened by 5 bases and J by 7 bases, with 6 bases between the two germline ends. The CDR3 is 11 residues long. In germline, CDR1 is PRHDT, CDR2 FYEKMQ (reference sequence). CDR3 in amino acids: CASSRRNEQFF. The DNA of the CDR3 is TGTGCCAGCAGCCGCCGGAATGAGCAGTTCTTC.

The chain couples TRBV11-2 to TRBJ2-5; 16 bases map to TRBD2. The CDR3 sequence is 17 residues long. From germline, CDR1 is SGHAT and CDR2 FQNNGV. The ends lost 4 bases at V and 4 bases at J; junction bases unmatched: 6. In DNA, the CDR3 is TGTGCCAGCAGCTCGGGGACTAGCGGGGGGGCCGGAGAGACCCAGTACTTC. Translating it yields CASSSGTSGGAGETQYF.

Only a few counts were recorded for this clone. The chain carries TRBV4-1 and TRBJ2-7; the match to TRBD2 covers 8 bases. The length of the CDR3 is 14 residues. Germline CDR1 MGHRA, CDR2 YSYEKL. J was trimmed by 5 bases and V by 6 bases; bases with no gene match: 9. The CDR3 nucleotides read TGCGCCAGCAGTAACCGGGGGGGGAGGGACGAGCAGTACTTC. Residues: CASSNRGGRDEQYF.

This clone was counted only a few times. This chain links TRBV27 with TRBJ2-5, with 9 bases aligning to TRBD1. CDR3 length equals 15 residues. V trimming: 8 bases; J trimming: 5 bases; junction bases outside the gene matches: 12. Germline lookup yields CDR1 MNHEY and CDR2 SMNVEV (reference sequence). The CDR3 protein is CASSRGDRVWETQYF. The CDR3 DNA is TGTGCCAGCTCTCGGGGGGACAGGGTATGGGAGACCCAGTACTTC.

CDR3 in DNA: TGTGCCAGCAGGCCGGGCACGGGAGGGTGGAACACTGAAGCTTTCTTT. Translating gives CASRPGTGGWNTEAFF. This sequence joins TRBV2 and TRBJ1-1; D gene unclear. Germline V gives CDR1 SNHLY, CDR2 FYNNEI. The CDR3 spans 16 residues. With 6 bases removed from V and 1 base from J, the gap between germline ends came to 18 bases. Full variable domain (outside the CDR3, taken from reference TRBV2 and TRBJ1-1): EPEVTQTPSHQVTQMGQEVILRCVPISNHLYFYWYRQILGQKVEFLVSFYNNEISEKSEIFDDQFSVERPDGSNFTLKIRSTKLEDSAMYFCASRPGTGGWNTEAFFGQGTRLTVV.

The chain uses TRBV10-3 and TRBJ2-3; D possibly corresponds to TRBD2 (5 bases). Per germline, CDR1 ENHRY and CDR2 SYGVKD. The CDR3 consists of 14 residues. Trimming pared 6 bases from V and 3 bases from J, leaving 13 bases between. CDR3 in DNA: TGTGCCATCAGGGAAGCGGACTTGACAGATACGCAGTATTTT. As protein: CAIREADLTDTQYF.

The chain recombines TRBV9 with TRBJ1-3, with a possible D match to TRBD1 (5 bases). Trimming pared 0 bases from V and 0 bases from J, leaving 13 bases between. From germline, CDR1 is SGDLS and CDR2 YYNGEE. This CDR3 spans 17 amino acids. The CDR3 sequence: CASSVDVGGLSGNTIYF. CDR3 nucleotides: TGTGCCAGCAGCGTAGATGTGGGGGGACTCTCTGGAAACACCATATATTTT.

The V gene is TRBV7-6, the J gene TRBJ2-1; 14 bases map to TRBD2. The CDR3 is made up of 16 amino acids. Looked up from germline, CDR1 is SGHVS and CDR2 is FNYEAQ. The junction had 8 bases not matched to a gene; V was cut back by 5 bases and J by 8 bases. CDR3 nucleotides: TGTGCCAGCAGCCTACGGACTAGCGGGGGGATGGATGAGCAGTTCTTC. Translated: CASSLRTSGGMDEQFF.

The chain has TRBV5-6 and TRBJ2-7; 8 bases agree with TRBD1. The CDR3 has 17 residues. Trimming took 3 bases from V and 0 from J; bases not matched to a gene: 11. Germline V gene sequence: CDR1 SGHDT, CDR2 YYEEEE. The CDR3 region is CASSWRSSGGFSYEQYF. In DNA, the CDR3 is TGTGCCAGCAGCTGGAGATCATCAGGGGGCTTCTCCTACGAGCAGTACTTC.

Comments on this clone: A junction end diverges from the germline sequence, so it may reflect a read error. Different DNA sequences within this sample yield the same CDR3. This sequence joins TRBV2 and TRBJ1-2; 9 bases agree with TRBD1. CDR3 length equals 15 residues. CDR1 is SNHLY, CDR2 FYNNEI, per germline. CDR3 loop: CASSLGTGLTYGYTF. The CDR3 bases are TGCGCCAGCAGTCTCGGGACAGGGCTAACCTATGGCTACACCTTC.

This clone appeared a few times. V and J are TRBV5-1 and TRBJ2-6, with TRBD1 as a possible D gene (5 bases). Germline values: CDR1 SGHRS, CDR2 YFSETQ. V shed 4 bases and J shed 0 bases, with 11 bases lying between them. The CDR3 contains 16 residues. The CDR3 loop is CASSPTVGSGANVLTF. CDR3 DNA sequence: TGCGCCAGCAGCCCGACAGTGGGCTCTGGGGCCAACGTCCTGACTTTC.

This sequence joins TRBV2 and TRBJ2-7; tentative D call: TRBD2 (7 bases). From germline, CDR1 is SNHLY and CDR2 FYNNEI. The V and J ends lost 6 bases and 2 bases respectively, with 14 bases between them. The CDR3 consists of 14 residues. This CDR3 reads CASRGGARTYEQYF. CDR3 in DNA: TGTGCCAGCAGAGGGGGGGCGCGCACCTACGAGCAGTACTTC. The full variable domain, with the rest looked up from reference TRBV2 and TRBJ2-7, is EPEVTQTPSHQVTQMGQEVILRCVPISNHLYFYWYRQILGQKVEFLVSFYNNEISEKSEIFDDQFSVERPDGSNFTLKIRSTKLEDSAMYFCASRGGARTYEQYFGPGTRLTVT.

CDR3 coding DNA: TGTGCCAGCAGTGTTAGCGGGGGGGTAAATGAGCAGTTCTTC. It specifies CASSVSGGVNEQFF. The V and J genes are TRBV6-4 and TRBJ2-1; 11 bases are shared with TRBD2. From germline, CDR1 is MRHNA and CDR2 SNTAGT. The CDR3 runs to 14 residues. Trimming at V came to 4 bases and at J to 7 bases, leaving 3 bases not matched to a gene.

The chain carries TRBV6-1 and TRBJ1-3; the D is unclear. Trimming stripped 4 bases from V and 0 bases from J, with 10 bases between. The CDR3 spans 15 residues. Germline-derived CDR1 and CDR2 are MNHNS and SASEGT. CDR3 bases: TGTGCCAGCAGTGGATGGCCGATCTCTGGAAACACCATATATTTT. Its translation: CASSGWPISGNTIYF.

The chain has TRBV5-4 and TRBJ1-2, with 9 bases matching TRBD1. The ends lost 2 bases at V and 8 bases at J; junction bases unmatched: 4. The CDR3 totals 13 residues. CDR1 is SGHNT and CDR2 is YYREEE in the germline V gene (reference sequence). This chain's CDR3 is CASSFRQGEGYTF. CDR3 nucleotide sequence: TGTGCCAGCAGCTTCCGACAGGGGGAGGGCTACACCTTC.

V usage is TRBV7-7 and J usage is TRBJ2-7, with D possibly matching TRBD1 (8 bases). The length of the CDR3 is 15 residues. CDR1 is SSHAT and CDR2 is FNYEAQ in the germline V gene (reference sequence). The ends were cut back, 1 base at V and 6 bases at J, with 16 bases in the middle. The CDR3 bases are TGTGCCAGCAGCTTAGAACAGGGGGGGTCTGGCGAGCAGTACTTC. This gives the protein CASSLEQGGSGEQYF.

The V call is TRBV28, the J call TRBJ1-5; D unclear. V was clipped by 5 bases and J by 7 bases, with 9 bases between them. CDR1 MDHEN and CDR2 SYDVKM come from the germline V gene. The CDR3 has 12 amino acids. The CDR3 DNA is TGTGCCAGCAGTAGCACAGTCCAGCCCCAGCATTTT. This codes for CASSSTVQPQHF.

The V call is TRBV27, the J call TRBJ2-2; 10 bases fit TRBD1. Germline CDR1 MNHEY, CDR2 SMNVEV (reference sequence). The CDR3 spans 16 residues. After removal of 5 bases from V and 4 bases from J, the junction contained 7 bases not matched to a gene. In DNA form, the CDR3 reads TGTGCCAGCAGTATTGCGGGACAGGGGTTCACCGGGGAGCTGTTTTTT. Its translation: CASSIAGQGFTGELFF.

The rearrangement joins TRBV5-4 to TRBJ2-3; the match to TRBD2 covers 8 bases. CDR3 length: 18 amino acids. The germline V gene encodes CDR1 SGHNT and CDR2 YYREEE (reference sequence). V gave up 5 bases and J gave up 8 bases; unmatched junction bases: 22. The CDR3 region is CASSPGLQLADPLGTQYF. CDR3 sequence (DNA): TGTGCCAGCAGTCCTGGGCTACAACTAGCGGACCCTCTTGGTACGCAGTATTTT.